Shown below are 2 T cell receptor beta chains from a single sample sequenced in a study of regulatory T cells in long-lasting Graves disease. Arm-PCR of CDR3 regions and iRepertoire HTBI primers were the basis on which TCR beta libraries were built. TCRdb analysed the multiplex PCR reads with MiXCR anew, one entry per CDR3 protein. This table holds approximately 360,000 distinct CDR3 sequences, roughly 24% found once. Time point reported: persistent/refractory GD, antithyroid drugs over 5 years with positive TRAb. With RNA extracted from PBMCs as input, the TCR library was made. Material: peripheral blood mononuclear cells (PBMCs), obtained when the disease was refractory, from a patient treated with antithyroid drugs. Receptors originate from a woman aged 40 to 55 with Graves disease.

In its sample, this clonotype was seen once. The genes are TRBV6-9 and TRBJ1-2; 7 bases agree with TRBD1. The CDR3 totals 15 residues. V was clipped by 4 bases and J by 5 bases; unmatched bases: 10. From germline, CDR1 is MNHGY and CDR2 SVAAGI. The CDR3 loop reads CASSSPGQSLYGYTF. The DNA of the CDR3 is TGTGCCAGCAGTTCACCGGGACAGAGTTTATATGGCTACACCTTC.

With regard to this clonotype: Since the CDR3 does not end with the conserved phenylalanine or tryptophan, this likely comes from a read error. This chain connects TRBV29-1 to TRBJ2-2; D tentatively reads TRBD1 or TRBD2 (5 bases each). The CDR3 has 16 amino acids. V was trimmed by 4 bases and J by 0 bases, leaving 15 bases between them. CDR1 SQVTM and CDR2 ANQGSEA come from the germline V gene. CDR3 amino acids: CSVGDRDRANTGELFS. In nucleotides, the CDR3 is TGCAGCGTTGGAGATCGGGACCGAGCGAACACCGGGGAGCTGTTTTCT.